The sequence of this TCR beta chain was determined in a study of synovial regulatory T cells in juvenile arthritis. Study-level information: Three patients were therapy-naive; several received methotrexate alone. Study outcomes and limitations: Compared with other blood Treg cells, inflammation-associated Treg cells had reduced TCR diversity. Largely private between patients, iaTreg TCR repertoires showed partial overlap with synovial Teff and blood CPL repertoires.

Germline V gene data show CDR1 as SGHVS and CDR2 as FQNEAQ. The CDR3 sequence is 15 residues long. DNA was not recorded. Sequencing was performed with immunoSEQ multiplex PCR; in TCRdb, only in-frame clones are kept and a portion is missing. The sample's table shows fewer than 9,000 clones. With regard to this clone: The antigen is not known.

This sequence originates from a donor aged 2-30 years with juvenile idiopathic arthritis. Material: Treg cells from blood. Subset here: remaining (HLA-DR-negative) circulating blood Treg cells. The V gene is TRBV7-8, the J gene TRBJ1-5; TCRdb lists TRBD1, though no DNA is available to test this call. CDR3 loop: CASSLDEQGNQPQHF.